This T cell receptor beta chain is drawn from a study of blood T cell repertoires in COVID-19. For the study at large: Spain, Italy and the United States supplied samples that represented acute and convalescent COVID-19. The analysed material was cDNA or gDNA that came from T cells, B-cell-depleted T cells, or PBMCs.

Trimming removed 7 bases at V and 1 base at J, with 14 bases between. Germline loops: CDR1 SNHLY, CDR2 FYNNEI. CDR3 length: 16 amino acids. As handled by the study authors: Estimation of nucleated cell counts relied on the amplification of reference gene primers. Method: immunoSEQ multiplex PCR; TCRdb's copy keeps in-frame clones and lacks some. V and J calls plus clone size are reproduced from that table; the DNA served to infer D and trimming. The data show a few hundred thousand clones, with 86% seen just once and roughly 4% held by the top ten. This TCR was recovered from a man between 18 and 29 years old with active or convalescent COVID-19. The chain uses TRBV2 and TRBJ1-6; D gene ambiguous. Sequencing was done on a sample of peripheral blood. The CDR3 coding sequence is TGTGCCAGCACCTCGGGGTGGAGATCCTATAATTCACCCCTCCACTTT. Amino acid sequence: CASTSGWRSYNSPLHF.